These T cell receptor beta chains were read from a single sample in a study of T cells after posttransplantation cyclophosphamide. Clones were read by immunoSEQ multiplex PCR, and TCRdb kept only the in-frame ones, dropping some. The record shows around 25,000 clones for this sample, with no singletons present. The specimen was PBMCs. Receptors were obtained from a woman aged 60-75 years in good health, CMV-negative, and a related stem cell transplant donor. Each CDR3 is given with its conserved first and last residue. The D gene is left open where the match is weak. Expanded clones are given a class, and other clones once, few, many or no size at all.

d_gene	v_gene	abundance	j_gene	CDR3aa	CDR3nt
TRBD1	TRBV19	many	TRBJ1-1	CASSIGTGWNTEAFF	TGTGCCAGTAGTATAGGGACAGGATGGAACACTGAAGCTTTCTTT
TRBD1	TRBV5-8	many	TRBJ2-1	CASSHTGGAGNEQFF	TGTGCCAGCAGCCACACAGGGGGCGCTGGCAATGAGCAGTTCTTC
-	TRBV5-1	many	TRBJ2-5	CASSLGATRQETQYF	TGCGCCAGCAGCTTGGGGGCGACACGCCAAGAGACCCAGTACTTC
TRBD1	TRBV7-8	few	TRBJ2-2	CASSSVGTGVERTGELFF	TGTGCCAGCAGCTCGGTGGGGACAGGGGTAGAACGCACCGGGGAGCTGTTTTTT
TRBD1	TRBV28	many	TRBJ1-5	CASSPGTGKPQHF	TGTGCCAGCAGTCCCGGGACAGGGAAACCCCAGCATTTT
-	TRBV7-7	few	TRBJ2-5	CASSPGVPLETQYF	TGTGCCAGCAGCCCCGGGGTCCCCCTGGAGACCCAGTACTTC
TRBD2	TRBV6-1	many	TRBJ2-1	CASQTPGLARNEQFF	TGTGCCAGCCAGACCCCGGGACTAGCAAGGAATGAGCAGTTCTTC
-	TRBV5-1	many	TRBJ2-5	CASSLQGLRGQETQYF	TGCGCCAGCAGCTTGCAGGGACTTAGGGGCCAAGAGACCCAGTACTTC
-	TRBV7-6	many	TRBJ2-3	CASSLPGDTQYF	TGTGCCAGCAGCTTACCCGGAGATACGCAGTATTTT
-	TRBV18	few	TRBJ1-5	CASSPPGRPQHF	TGTGCCAGCTCACCACCCGGTCGGCCCCAGCATTTT
-	TRBV28	many	TRBJ2-1	CASSPYSASYNEQFF	TGTGCCAGCAGTCCTTACTCCGCTTCCTACAATGAGCAGTTCTTC
-	TRBV6-5	many	TRBJ1-6	CASSYVRGGDSPLHF	TGTGCCAGCAGTTACGTGAGGGGAGGCGATTCACCCCTCCACTTT
-	TRBV29-1	many	TRBJ2-7	CSASTIYEQYF	TGCAGCGCTTCTACTATCTACGAGCAGTACTTC
-	TRBV5-4	many	TRBJ1-2	CASSWGHLNYGYTF	TGTGCCAGCAGCTGGGGACATCTTAACTATGGCTACACCTTC
-	TRBV5-6	many	TRBJ1-4	CASSLLGRGRNEKLFF	TGTGCCAGCAGCCTCCTGGGTAGGGGAAGGAATGAAAAACTGTTTTTT
-	TRBV5-4	many	TRBJ2-3	CASSLAMSTDTQYF	TGTGCCAGCAGCTTGGCCATGAGCACAGATACGCAGTATTTT
-	TRBV28	-	TRBJ2-7	CASSLYSYEQYF	TGTGCCAGCAGTTTGTACTCCTACGAGCAGTACTTC
-	TRBV11-3	-	TRBJ1-6	CASSLHFDSPLHF	TGTGCCAGCAGCTTACATTTTGATTCACCCCTCCACTTT
-	TRBV30	-	TRBJ2-7	CAWSPGVYEQYF	TGTGCCTGGAGTCCAGGGGTCTACGAGCAGTACTTC
TRBD1	TRBV11-2	many	TRBJ2-5	CASSGDRHQETQYF	TGTGCCAGCAGCGGGGACAGGCACCAAGAGACCCAGTACTTC
-	TRBV28	many	TRBJ1-5	CASSLAVNQPQHF	TGTGCCAGCAGTTTAGCAGTTAATCAGCCCCAGCATTTT
-	TRBV14	many	TRBJ2-2	CASSLFRNTGELFF	TGTGCCAGCAGCCTCTTCAGGAACACCGGGGAGCTGTTTTTT
-	TRBV11-1	many	TRBJ2-3	CASSLRARGLSSTDTQYF	TGTGCCAGCAGCTTAAGGGCCCGGGGACTTTCTTCCACAGATACGCAGTATTTT
-	TRBV2	many	TRBJ1-1	CASSEIVRAFF	TGTGCCAGCAGTGAAATTGTGCGAGCTTTCTTT
-	TRBV5-1	many	TRBJ2-1	CASSLAARASNEQFF	TGCGCCAGCAGCTTGGCGGCCAGGGCAAGCAATGAGCAGTTCTTC
TRBD1	TRBV5-1	many	TRBJ1-6	CASSWGQGIPSPLHF	TGCGCCAGCAGCTGGGGACAGGGCATCCCCTCACCCCTCCACTTT
TRBD2	TRBV10-3	-	TRBJ2-3	CATRRTSGTDTQYF	TGTGCCACAAGGCGGACTAGCGGCACAGATACGCAGTATTTT
-	TRBV15	many	TRBJ1-1	CATSRVGSEAFF	TGTGCCACCAGCAGAGTGGGCAGCGAAGCTTTCTTT
TRBD1	TRBV4-3	many	TRBJ2-2	CASSQESSGGSGELFF	TGCGCCAGCAGCCAAGAGTCGTCAGGGGGTTCCGGGGAGCTGTTTTTT
TRBD1	TRBV2	many	TRBJ1-3	CASSEDWDRTGNTIYF	TGTGCCAGCAGTGAAGATTGGGACAGAACTGGAAACACCATATATTTT
TRBD2	TRBV13	-	TRBJ2-3	CASSFWRTSGRMITDTQYF	TGTGCCAGCAGCTTTTGGAGGACTAGCGGGAGGATGATAACAGATACGCAGTATTTT